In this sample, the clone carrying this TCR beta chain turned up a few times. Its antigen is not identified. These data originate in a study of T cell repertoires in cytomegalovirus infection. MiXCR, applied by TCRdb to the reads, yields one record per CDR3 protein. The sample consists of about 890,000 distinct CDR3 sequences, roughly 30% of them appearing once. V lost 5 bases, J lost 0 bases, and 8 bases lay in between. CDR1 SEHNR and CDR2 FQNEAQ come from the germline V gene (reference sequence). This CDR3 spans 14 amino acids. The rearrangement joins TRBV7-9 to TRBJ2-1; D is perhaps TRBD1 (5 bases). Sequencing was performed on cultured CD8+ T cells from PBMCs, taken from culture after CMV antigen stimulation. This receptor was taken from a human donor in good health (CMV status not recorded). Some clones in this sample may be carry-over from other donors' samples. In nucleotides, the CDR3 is TGTGCCAGCAGCACGACAGACTCCTACAATGAGCAGTTCTTC. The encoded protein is CASSTTDSYNEQFF.